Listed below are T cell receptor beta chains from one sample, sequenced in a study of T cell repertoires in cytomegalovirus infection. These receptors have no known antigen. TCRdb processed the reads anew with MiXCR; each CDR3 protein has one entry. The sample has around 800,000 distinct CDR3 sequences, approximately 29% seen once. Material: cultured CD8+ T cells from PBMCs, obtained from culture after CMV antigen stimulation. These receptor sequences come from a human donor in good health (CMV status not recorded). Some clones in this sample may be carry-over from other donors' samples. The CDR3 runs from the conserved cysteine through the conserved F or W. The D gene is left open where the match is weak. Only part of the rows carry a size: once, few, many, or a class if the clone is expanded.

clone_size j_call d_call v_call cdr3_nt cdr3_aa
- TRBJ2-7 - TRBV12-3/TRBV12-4 TGTGCCAGCAGCCTGGACATATCCTACGAGCAGTACTTC CASSLDISYEQYF
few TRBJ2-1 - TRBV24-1 TGTGCCACCAGTGATTTGAGGGGGGGAAATGAGCAGTTCTTC CATSDLRGGNEQFF
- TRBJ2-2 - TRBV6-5 TGTGCCAGCAGTTACTCGGGCCCGAACACCGGGGAGCTGTTTTTT CASSYSGPNTGELFF
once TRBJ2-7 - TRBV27 TGTGCCAGCAGTTCTAACTGGAACTACGAGCAGTACTTC CASSSNWNYEQYF
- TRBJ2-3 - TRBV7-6 TGTGCCAGCAGCTTAGATGGCGGGGTGCAGTATTTT CASSLDGGVQYF
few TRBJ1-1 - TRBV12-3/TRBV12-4 TGTGCCAGCAGTTTTATGGGGGTTAACACTGAAGCTTTCTTT CASSFMGVNTEAFF
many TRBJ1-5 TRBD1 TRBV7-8 TGTGCCAGCAGCCCGACAGGGAATCAGCCCCAGCATTTT CASSPTGNQPQHF
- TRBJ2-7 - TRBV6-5 TGTGCCAGCAGTCGCCCTGCGGCCTACGAGCAGTACTTC CASSRPAAYEQYF
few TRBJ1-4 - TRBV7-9 TGTGCCAGCAGCCTACCGTGGGGCAGAGAGGAAAAACTGTTTTTT CASSLPWGREEKLFF
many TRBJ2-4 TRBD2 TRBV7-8 TGTGCCAGCAGCTTTGGGACTAGCGGGCCTTCCAAAAACATTCAGTACTTC CASSFGTSGPSKNIQYF
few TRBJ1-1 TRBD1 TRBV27 TGTGCCAGCAGTCCTGGGACAGGGGGCGTCACTGAAGCTTTCTTT CASSPGTGGVTEAFF
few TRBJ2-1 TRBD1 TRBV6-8 TGTGCCAGCAGCTCGACAGGGTCCCGCTCCTACAATGAGCAGTTCTTC CASSSTGSRSYNEQFF
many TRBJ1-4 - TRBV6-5 TGTGCCAGCAGTTACTCGTCGACAGGACAACTGTTTTTT CASSYSSTGQLFF
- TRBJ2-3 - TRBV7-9 TGTGCCGGGAAGACTTCTGATACGCAGTATTTT CAGKTSDTQYF
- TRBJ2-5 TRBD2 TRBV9 TGTGCCAGCAGCGGGGCCTCTAGCGGGGGGGCCGTAGAGACCCAGTACTTC CASSGASSGGAVETQYF
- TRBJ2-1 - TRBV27 TGTGCCAGTTGCGTGGGACCTGGGAATGAGCAGTTCTTC CASCVGPGNEQFF
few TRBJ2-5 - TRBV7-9 TGTGCCAGCACCAAAACCCGGGACCAGTACTTC CASTKTRDQYF
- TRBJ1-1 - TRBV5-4 TGTGCCAGCAGCCTGGAGTCGGCTGAAGCTTTCTTT CASSLESAEAFF
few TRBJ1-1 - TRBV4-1 TGCGCCAGCAGCCTTTCGGGACCGGGGGACGTGAACACTGAAGCTTTCTTT CASSLSGPGDVNTEAFF
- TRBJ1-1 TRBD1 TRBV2 TGTGCCAGCAGGGATCGGAGGGGGCTGGGCACTGTAGCTTTCTTT CASRDRRGLGTVAFF
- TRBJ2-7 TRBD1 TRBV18 TGTGCCAGCTCACCAACTAATGGACAGGGGGCCCATGCCCATATTCCCTACGAGCAGTACTTC CASSPTNGQGAHAHIPYEQYF
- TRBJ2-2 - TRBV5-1 TGCGCCAGCAGAAAGAACACCGGGGAGCTGTTTTTT CASRKNTGELFF
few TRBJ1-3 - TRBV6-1 TGTGCCAGCAGTGAAGCAGGGGTAGGAAACACCATATATTTT CASSEAGVGNTIYF
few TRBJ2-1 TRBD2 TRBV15 TGTGCCACCAGCGGGACTAGCGGCCTCAATGAGCAGTTCTTC CATSGTSGLNEQFF
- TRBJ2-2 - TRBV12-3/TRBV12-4 TGTGCCAGCAGACTCTCCTTAGACTACACCGGGGAGCTGTTTTTT CASRLSLDYTGELFF
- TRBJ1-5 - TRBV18 TGTGCCAGCTCGCAATCGGGGGCGAGTCAGCCCCAGCATTTT CASSQSGASQPQHF
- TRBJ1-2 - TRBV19 TGTGCCAGTAGTATTAGTGCGGAAAACTATGGCTACACCTTC CASSISAENYGYTF
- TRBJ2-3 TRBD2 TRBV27 TGTGCCAGCAGTACCTTAGCGGGGGCCAGCACAGATACGCAGTATTTT CASSTLAGASTDTQYF
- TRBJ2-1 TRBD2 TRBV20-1 TGCAGTGCCCCAGGAGCGGGGGCCCTCTACAATGAGCAGTTCTTC CSAPGAGALYNEQFF
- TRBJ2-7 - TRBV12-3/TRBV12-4 TGTGCCAGCAGTTTTGAGTCCTCCTACGAGCAGTACTTC CASSFESSYEQYF
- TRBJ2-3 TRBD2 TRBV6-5 TGTGCCAGCAGTTATTCGGCTAGCGGGGGAGGTACAGATACGCAGTATTTT CASSYSASGGGTDTQYF
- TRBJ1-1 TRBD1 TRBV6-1 TGTGCCACATCCCTACAGGGGGCAACTGAAGCTTTCTTT CATSLQGATEAFF
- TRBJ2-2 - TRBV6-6 TGTGCCAGCAGTTACCCGGGTCTAGGCGGAACCGGGGAGCTGTTTTTT CASSYPGLGGTGELFF
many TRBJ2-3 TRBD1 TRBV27 TGTGCCAGCAGTTTATACAGGGGTGGTACAGATACGCAGTATTTT CASSLYRGGTDTQYF
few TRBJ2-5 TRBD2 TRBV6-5 TGTGCCAGCGCGGCTAGCGGGGGATCACAAGAGACCCAGTACTTC CASAASGGSQETQYF
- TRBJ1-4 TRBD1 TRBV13 TGTGCCAGCAGTTTAGGCCAGGGGGCGGATGAAAAACTGTTTTTT CASSLGQGADEKLFF
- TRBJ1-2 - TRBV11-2 TGTGCCAGCAGCGCCTCGGGGGCTTTTGGCTACACCTTC CASSASGAFGYTF
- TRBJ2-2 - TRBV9 TGTGCCAGCAGCGGGGGGCCCGGGCGGTCCACCGGGGAGCTGTTTTTT CASSGGPGRSTGELFF
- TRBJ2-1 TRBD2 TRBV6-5 TGTGCCAGCAGTTCCCCGACCCTTAGCGGGGAGAACAATGAGCAGTTCTTC CASSSPTLSGENNEQFF
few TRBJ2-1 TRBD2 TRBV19 TGTGCCAGTAGTCAAAAGCGGGGGGGAACTTTTGAGCAGTTCTTC CASSQKRGGTFEQFF
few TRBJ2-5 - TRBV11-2 TGTGCCAGCAGCTCTACAGAGGGATGGGACCAGGAGACCCAGTACTTC CASSSTEGWDQETQYF
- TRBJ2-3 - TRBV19 TGTGCCAGTAGTAAGGCGGGGAATACGCAGTATTTT CASSKAGNTQYF
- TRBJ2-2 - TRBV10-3 TGTGCCACCCTGGCGCAGGGGAACACCGGGGAGCTGTTTTTT CATLAQGNTGELFF
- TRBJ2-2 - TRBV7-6 TGTGCCAGCAGCTTATTAGGGAAGAGGACCGGGGAGCTGTTTTTT CASSLLGKRTGELFF
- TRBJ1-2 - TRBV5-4 TGTGCCAGCAGCGGGGCCCAGGGGTCTTGGCTCTTC CASSGAQGSWLF
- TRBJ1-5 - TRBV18 TGTGCCAGCTCACGAACTTGGCGGTTGAGAGGACAGCCCCAGCATTTT CASSRTWRLRGQPQHF
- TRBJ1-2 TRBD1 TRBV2 TGTGCCAGGATAGGGACAGATGGCTACACCTTC CARIGTDGYTF
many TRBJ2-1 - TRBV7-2 TGTGCCAGCAGCTTAGCCCCAGACAGGGAGGTGGTGGATGAGCAGTTCTTC CASSLAPDREVVDEQFF
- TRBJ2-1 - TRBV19 TGTGCCAGCTCCGGGGGGCCGTCGAATGAGCAGTTCTTC CASSGGPSNEQFF
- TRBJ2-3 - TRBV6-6 TGTGCCAGCAGTTACTTCAGGGTCGGGGATACGCAGTATTTT CASSYFRVGDTQYF
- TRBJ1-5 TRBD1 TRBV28 TGTGCCAGCAGTTGGACAGGGGACGATCAGCCCCAGCATTTT CASSWTGDDQPQHF
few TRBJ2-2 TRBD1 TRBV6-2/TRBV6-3 TGTGCCAGCAGTACCAGGGGGCCGAACACCGGGGAGCTGTTTTTT CASSTRGPNTGELFF
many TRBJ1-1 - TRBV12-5 TGTGCTAGTGGCGAGGGTAATCGGAACACTGAAGCTTTCTTT CASGEGNRNTEAFF
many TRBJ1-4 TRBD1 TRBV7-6 TGTGCCAGCAGCGAATCGACAGGGTTGGGGGAAAAACTGTTTTTT CASSESTGLGEKLFF
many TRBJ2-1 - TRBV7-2 TGTGCCAGCAGCTTAACGGACGGGACCAATGAGCAGTTCTTC CASSLTDGTNEQFF
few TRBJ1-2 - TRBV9 TGTGCCAGCAGCGTAGCTGGGAACCCTAACTATGGCTACACCTTC CASSVAGNPNYGYTF
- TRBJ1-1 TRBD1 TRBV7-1 TGTGCCAGCAGGAATAGGGCAGGGGGTGCGAACACTGAAGCTTTCTTT CASRNRAGGANTEAFF
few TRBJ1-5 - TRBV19 TGTGCCAGTAGTATAGGGCGGAATCAGCCCCAGCATTTT CASSIGRNQPQHF
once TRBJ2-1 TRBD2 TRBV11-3 TGTGCCAGCAGCTTACGGGGGGACCCTACTGAGTTCTTC CASSLRGDPTEFF
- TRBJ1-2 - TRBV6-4 TGTGCCAGCAGTGACTCAGAGATCTCCTATGGCTACACCTTC CASSDSEISYGYTF